In this sample, the clone carrying this T cell receptor beta chain turned up once. What it binds is not known. This specimen belongs to a study of cytomegalovirus exposure and HLA in healthy donors. Regarding the study as a whole: As a later analysis revealed, the rate of TCR association differed by HLA locus, with DRB1 most and HLA-C fewest. Donors belonging to an Asian-associated ancestry cluster reportedly showed fewer N-insertions in productive TCRs than the roughly 700-donor mean, according to what a later analysis found.

PCR used 60 Vbeta primers and 13 Jbeta primers. The assay was immunoSEQ multiplex PCR, and TCRdb's table has in-frame clones only and misses some. The table lists over 200,000 clones, about 70% of them singletons. The germline gives CDR1 MGHDK, CDR2 SYGVNS. The CDR3 has 11 residues. V dropped 7 bases and J dropped 5 bases, with 6 bases sitting between them. Sequenced input: PBMCs. The sequence derives from a woman in her twenties or thirties in good health and CMV-seronegative. The gene calls are TRBV25-1 and TRBJ2-1, with D unclear. CDR3 loop: CASILHNEQFF. In DNA, the CDR3 is TGTGCCAGCATTCTCCACAATGAGCAGTTCTTC.